A selection of T cell receptor beta chains follows, all from one sample in a study of technical replicates of blood from a handful of donors. This table comes from immunoSEQ multiplex PCR, and its TCRdb copy is limited to in-frame clones, with some not included. The sample includes approximately 87,000 clones, approximately 91% of them seen just once. Sequencing input: T cells isolated from PBMCs. Receptor source: a human donor in good health. Some clones in this sample may be carry-over from other donors' samples. CDR3s include the opening cysteine and the closing phenylalanine or tryptophan. A D gene is named only where the DNA matches it firmly. Rows give clone size only sometimes, using once, few, many, or a class for an expanded clone.

TRBV7-3,NA,NA,16,TRBJ1-1,CASSLWSLAEGTEAFF,TGTGCCAGCAGCTTATGGTCCCTCGCGGAGGGCACTGAAGCTTTCTTT
TRBV4-1,NA,NA,15,TRBJ1-5,CASSQERGSNQPQHF,TGCGCCAGCAGCCAAGAACGGGGGAGCAATCAGCCCCAGCATTTT
TRBV5-1,NA,TRBD1,15,TRBJ2-7,CASSFTGTGSYEQYF,TGCGCCAGCAGCTTCACGGGGACAGGAAGCTACGAGCAGTACTTC
TRBV13,NA,NA,15,TRBJ2-1,CASSLYGVTDNEQFF,TGTGCCAGCAGCTTATATGGAGTAACGGACAATGAGCAGTTCTTC
TRBV7-9,NA,NA,14,TRBJ2-3,CASRFGQHTDTQYF,TGTGCCAGCAGATTCGGACAGCACACAGATACGCAGTATTTT
TRBV6-5,NA,NA,16,TRBJ1-1,CASSYSREGGGTEAFF,TGTGCCAGCAGTTACTCGAGAGAAGGGGGGGGGACTGAAGCTTTCTTT
TRBV5-1,NA,NA,16,TRBJ1-1,CASRKELGSMNTEAFF,TGCGCCAGCAGGAAAGAGTTGGGCAGCATGAACACTGAAGCTTTCTTT
TRBV5-1,once,TRBD2,13,TRBJ2-3,CASKLGGTDTQYF,TGCGCCAGCAAATTGGGGGGGACAGATACGCAGTATTTT
TRBV6-5,NA,NA,13,TRBJ1-2,CASSPLTDYGYTF,TGTGCCAGCAGTCCCCTGACAGATTATGGCTACACCTTC
TRBV7-9,NA,NA,13,TRBJ1-2,CASSFNSNYGYTF,TGTGCCAGCAGCTTCAACAGTAACTATGGCTACACCTTC
TRBV7-3,NA,NA,14,TRBJ2-3,CASSRGHSSDEQYF,TGTGCCAGCAGCCGAGGACATTCGAGCGATGAGCAGTATTTT
TRBV5-1,NA,NA,14,TRBJ2-7,CASSRGDSSYEQYF,TGCGCCAGCAGCAGGGGCGATTCCTCCTACGAGCAGTACTTC
TRBV30,NA,NA,14,TRBJ1-2,CAWSVLDGGYGYTF,TGTGCCTGGAGTGTACTCGACGGAGGCTATGGCTACACCTTC
TRBV10-1,few,TRBD1,13,TRBJ1-1,CASSGQGNTEAFF,TGCGCCAGCAGTGGACAGGGTAACACTGAAGCTTTCTTT
TRBV7-2,NA,NA,13,TRBJ2-2,CASSLMETGELFF,TGTGCCAGCAGCTTAATGGAGACCGGGGAGCTGTTTTTT
TRBV7-3,NA,NA,13,TRBJ1-1,CASSLGTGTEAFF,TGTGCCAGCAGCTTAGGTACCGGGACAGAAGCTTTCTTT
TRBV19,NA,NA,14,TRBJ2-4,CASSGWGGEGIQYF,TGTGCCAGTAGTGGATGGGGCGGCGAAGGGATTCAGTACTTC